Following are 32 T cell receptor beta chains from one sample sequenced in a study of blood T cell repertoires in COVID-19. Measured with immunoSEQ multiplex PCR; TCRdb has only the in-frame clones, and not every one. This sample has approximately 170,000 clones; around 80% occur once, and the top ten carry 9.5% to 12%. Sequencing used peripheral blood. The receptors here all came from a man aged 60 to 69 with active or convalescent COVID-19.

The CDR3 coding sequence is TGTGCCAGCAGTCGTCCCAGAAGCTCTGGAAACACCATATATTTT. This gives the protein CASSRPRSSGNTIYF. V and J are TRBV2 and TRBJ1-3, with D uncertain. Per germline, CDR1 SNHLY and CDR2 FYNNEI. The CDR3 runs 15 residues. V was clipped by 5 bases and J by 0 bases, with 11 bases between them.

This clone has only a few counts. This chain uses TRBV19 with TRBJ1-2, with 7 bases identical to TRBD1. CDR3 length: 14 amino acids. Germline V gene data show CDR1 as LNHDA and CDR2 as SQIVND (reference sequence). The junction had 7 bases not matched to a gene; V was cut back by 5 bases and J by 4 bases. This chain's CDR3 is CASSDEQGPYGYTF. DNA of the CDR3: TGTGCCAGTAGTGACGAACAGGGGCCCTATGGCTACACCTTC.

The rearrangement joins TRBV4-2 to TRBJ2-1, with TRBD2 identical over 7 bases. Per germline, CDR1 LGHNA and CDR2 YNFKEQ. The CDR3 runs to 15 residues. After removal of 0 bases from V and 8 bases from J, the junction contained 7 bases not matched to a gene. CDR3 sequence (DNA): TGTGCCAGCAGCCAAGATCGGGGGGTGTTCGATGAGCAGTTCTTC. Encoded protein: CASSQDRGVFDEQFF.

For the CDR3, the DNA is TGTGCCAGTAGTATAGTGACTAGCGGGGCAGACATTCAGTACTTC. Its protein is CASSIVTSGADIQYF. This chain joins TRBV19 and TRBJ2-4, with 11 bases that match TRBD2. V was clipped by 1 base and J by 8 bases; unmatched bases: 4. CDR3 size: 15 residues. CDR1 and CDR2 (germline): LNHDA, SQIVND (reference sequence).

The V and J genes are TRBV20-1 and TRBJ1-6; D is ambiguous. CDR3 length equals 17 residues. Germline V gene lookup returns CDR1 DFQATT and CDR2 SNEGSKA (reference sequence). V gave up 3 bases and J gave up 4 bases, with 19 bases separating them. The CDR3 here is CSASAASLPGYNSPLHF. Here the CDR3 DNA reads TGCAGTGCTAGTGCCGCCAGCCTCCCGGGTTATAATTCACCCCTCCACTTT.

This clone was observed a single time. This chain uses TRBV12-3 or TRBV12-4 with TRBJ2-3; D uncertain. Trimming took 7 bases from V and 4 from J, leaving 12 bases between them. The CDR3 covers 13 residues. CDR3 sequence reads: CASNLGPADTQYF. Here the CDR3 DNA reads TGTGCCAGCAATCTGGGCCCCGCAGATACGCAGTATTTT.

There are a few counts of this clone. The chain couples TRBV4-1 to TRBJ1-4; 8 bases are shared with TRBD1. The CDR3 has 14 residues. V shed 3 bases, J shed 7 bases, and the junction held 4 bases outside the gene matches. Looked up from germline, CDR1 is MGHRA and CDR2 is YSYEKL. In DNA, the CDR3 is TGCGCCAGCAGCCAGGGACAGGAGGCTGAAAAACTGTTTTTT. As protein: CASSQGQEAEKLFF.

The chain has TRBV11-2 and TRBJ2-3, with TRBD2 matching over 8 bases. Germline V lookup: CDR1 SGHAT, CDR2 FQNNGV. Trimming took 3 bases from V and 2 from J; bases not matched to a gene: 7. This CDR3 has 16 residues. The CDR3 DNA reads TGTGCCAGCAGCTTCACGGGGGGGAGGGCCACAGATACGCAGTATTTT. It yields the protein CASSFTGGRATDTQYF.

The CDR3 DNA reads as TGTGCCAGTAGTATGCGGGGGGAAGCTGAAGCTTTCTTT. Protein: CASSMRGEAEAFF. V and J are TRBV19 and TRBJ1-1, with D possibly matching TRBD1 (5 bases). This CDR3 has 13 amino acids. Germline assignment: CDR1 LNHDA and CDR2 SQIVND (reference sequence). Trimming cost V 3 bases and J 6 bases, with 11 bases left between them.

The rearrangement uses TRBV19 and TRBJ1-1; the D gene is possibly TRBD1 (5 bases). The germline V gene encodes CDR1 LNHDA and CDR2 SQIVND (reference sequence). CDR3 size: 15 residues. V was trimmed by 7 bases and J by 10 bases, leaving 25 bases between them. CDR3 nucleotides: TGTGCCAGTATAACCCAGGGTTGGGCAGGGCAAGCAGCTTTCTTT. It encodes CASITQGWAGQAAFF.

The rearrangement uses TRBV7-9 and TRBJ1-4, with D perhaps matching TRBD1 (5 bases). CDR3 size: 17 residues. V lost 1 base to trimming and J lost 0 bases, with 12 bases between them. Germline CDR1 SEHNR, CDR2 FQNEAQ (reference sequence). The CDR3 DNA reads TGTGCCAGCAGCTTAGGGCAGGGTTGGGCAACTAATGAAAAACTGTTTTTT. It is translated as CASSLGQGWATNEKLFF.

Comments on this clone: This CDR3 is also generated by other DNA sequences in the sample. The chain uses TRBV7-9 and TRBJ1-2, with D perhaps matching TRBD1 (5 bases). Trimming removed 5 bases at V and 1 base at J, with 8 bases between. Per germline, CDR1 SEHNR and CDR2 FQNEAQ (reference sequence). This CDR3 is built from 13 residues. CDR3 sequence reads: CASSPQGNYGYTF. As DNA, the CDR3 is TGTGCCAGCAGCCCTCAGGGTAACTATGGCTACACCTTC.

The J gene is TRBJ2-5, the V gene TRBV7-9, with D possibly TRBD2 on 6 matching bases. Germline CDR1 is SEHNR and CDR2 is FQNEAQ (reference sequence). The CDR3 totals 14 residues. V lost 8 bases, J lost 5 bases, and 18 bases lay in between. The CDR3 DNA is TGTGCCAGCGGGGGGACCAGGGTTGAGGAGACCCAGTACTTC. It encodes CASGGTRVEETQYF.

V usage is TRBV9 and J usage is TRBJ1-3; TRBD1 matches at 9 bases. The CDR3 length is 17 residues. Germline lookup yields CDR1 SGDLS and CDR2 YYNGEE. V shed 0 bases, J shed 0 bases, and the junction held 4 bases outside the gene matches. The DNA of the CDR3 is TGTGCCAGCAGCGTAGGTGTGGACAGGGGCTCTGGAAACACCATATATTTT. This encodes CASSVGVDRGSGNTIYF.

The chain employs TRBV7-6 and TRBJ2-3; D call uncertain. CDR3 length: 17 amino acids. Trimming cost V 5 bases and J 6 bases, with 24 bases left between them. CDR1 is SGHVS, CDR2 FNYEAQ, per germline. Here the CDR3 reads CASSGILYGKTGDTQYF. The CDR3 coding sequence is TGTGCCAGCAGCGGCATCCTGTATGGCAAAACCGGGGATACGCAGTATTTT.

V is TRBV3-1 (or the pseudogene TRBV3-2) and J is TRBJ2-7, with 10 bases lining up with TRBD2. There are 15 residues in the CDR3. In germline, CDR1 is LGHDT, CDR2 YNNKEL (reference sequence). Unmatched junction bases numbered 3, after V lost 4 bases and J lost 0 bases. The CDR3 region has the DNA TGTGCCAGCAGCCTTTCTAGCGGGGGCTCCTACGAGCAGTACTTC. It encodes CASSLSSGGSYEQYF.

Only a few counts were recorded for this clone. CDR3 amino acids: CASSLITRGHLNTEAFF. The CDR3 DNA reads TGTGCCAGCAGCTTAATAACGAGGGGGCATCTGAACACTGAAGCTTTCTTT. The J gene is TRBJ1-1, the V gene TRBV13; 7 positions agree with TRBD1. The CDR3 totals 17 residues. The junction had 9 bases not matched to a gene; V was cut back by 2 bases and J by 0 bases. The V gene's germline CDR1 is PRHDT and CDR2 FYEKMQ (reference sequence).

The J gene is TRBJ1-1, the V gene TRBV4-1; no firm D call. CDR3 length: 16 residues. Germline V gene sequence: CDR1 MGHRA, CDR2 YSYEKL. V was cut by 0 bases and J by 1 base, with 12 bases left in between. Here the CDR3 reads CASSQDPSPENTEAFF. CDR3 in DNA: TGCGCCAGCAGCCAAGATCCTAGCCCGGAGAACACTGAAGCTTTCTTT.

This clone was picked up a small number of times. The chain carries TRBV10-1 and TRBJ2-7, with 15 bases matching TRBD2. Germline V gene data show CDR1 as WNHNN and CDR2 as SYGVQD (reference sequence). This CDR3 is 16 amino acids long. Trimming cost V 3 bases and J 7 bases; bases outside gene matches: 7. The CDR3 coding sequence is TGCGCCAGCAGTGACTTCGGACTAGCGGGAGGGAGGGAGCAGTACTTC. It codes for CASSDFGLAGGREQYF.

For the CDR3, the DNA is TGTGCCAGCAGCTTGGCCAGTATGAACACTGAAGCTTTCTTT. Translated: CASSLASMNTEAFF. The J gene is TRBJ1-1, the V gene TRBV5-6; D not resolved. Germline V gives CDR1 SGHDT, CDR2 YYEEEE. V was trimmed by 0 bases and J by 0 bases, leaving 6 bases between them. The CDR3 is 14 residues long.

The rearrangement links TRBV4-1 to TRBJ1-6, with D possibly matching TRBD1 (5 bases). The ends were cut back, 1 base at V and 11 bases at J, with 15 bases in the middle. Germline V gene data show CDR1 as MGHRA and CDR2 as YSYEKL. CDR3 length: 15 amino acids. The CDR3: CASSQVDTQAAPLHF. DNA for the CDR3: TGCGCCAGCAGCCAAGTGGACACCCAAGCTGCACCCCTCCACTTT.

J is TRBJ2-7 and V is TRBV2, with TRBD1 matching 9 bases. Germline-derived CDR1 and CDR2 are SNHLY and FYNNEI. Losses at the gene ends were 6 bases for V and 5 bases for J; bases not matched to a gene: 11. This CDR3 comprises 15 residues. CDR3 DNA: TGTGCCAGCAGCGAAAGGGACAGGGCGATGGACGAGCAGTACTTC. Translated: CASSERDRAMDEQYF.

V usage is TRBV7-2 and J usage is TRBJ2-7, with 8 bases that match TRBD1. This CDR3 region has 15 residues. CDR1 and CDR2 from the germline V gene are SGHTA and FQGNSA. Trimming at V came to 4 bases and at J to 6 bases, leaving 11 bases not matched to a gene. The CDR3 is CASSSAADRASEQYF. In nucleotides, the CDR3 is TGTGCCAGCAGCTCGGCGGCGGACAGGGCTAGCGAGCAGTACTTC.

This clone was picked up one time. The J gene is TRBJ2-7, the V gene TRBV7-9; perhaps TRBD1 as D (6 bases). There are 15 residues in the CDR3. The germline CDR1 and CDR2 sequences are SEHNR and FQNEAQ (reference sequence). V was clipped by 1 base and J by 3 bases, with 13 bases between them. Here the CDR3 DNA reads TGTGCCAGCAGCTTAGTGGCAGGGGAAAGCTACGAGCAGTACTTC. This encodes CASSLVAGESYEQYF.

The chain's CDR3 is CASSDFPGFMNTEAFF. The CDR3, as DNA: TGTGCCAGCAGTGATTTCCCAGGGTTCATGAACACTGAAGCTTTCTTT. V is TRBV6-1 and J is TRBJ1-1; TRBD1 is a possible D gene (5 bases). Germline V CDR1 and CDR2: MNHNS, SASEGT. V lost 3 bases and J lost 0, with 14 bases in between. CDR3 length: 16 residues.

The rearrangement joins TRBV5-6 to TRBJ2-3; D is perhaps TRBD2 (6 bases). V dropped 6 bases and J dropped 4 bases, with 15 bases sitting between them. The CDR3 sequence is 14 residues long. In germline, CDR1 is SGHDT, CDR2 YYEEEE. CDR3 protein: CASTLAGKPDTQYF. The CDR3 DNA is TGTGCCAGCACCCTGGCGGGGAAGCCAGATACGCAGTATTTT.

V gene TRBV10-1 combines with J gene TRBJ2-3, with D uncertain. Germline CDR1 and CDR2: WNHNN and SYGVQD (reference sequence). V shed 5 bases and J shed 2 bases, with 14 bases lying between them. CDR3 length: 15 amino acids. The CDR3 here is CASSLSRANTDTQYF. The CDR3 nucleotides read TGCGCCAGCAGTCTTTCCCGAGCGAACACAGATACGCAGTATTTT.

V and J are TRBV3-1 (or the pseudogene TRBV3-2) and TRBJ2-3, with 12 bases lining up with TRBD1. This CDR3 is 17 amino acids long. The V gene end was trimmed by 0 bases and the J gene end by 0 bases; junction bases not matched to a gene: 1. Per germline, CDR1 LGHDT and CDR2 YNNKEL (reference sequence). CDR3 residues: CASSQEGQGASTDTQYF. The CDR3 region has the DNA TGTGCCAGCAGCCAAGAGGGACAGGGGGCTAGCACAGATACGCAGTATTTT.

The V call is TRBV13, the J call TRBJ2-1; D may be TRBD1 (5 bases). Deletions cut 2 bases from V and 10 bases from J, with 6 bases between. In germline, CDR1 is PRHDT, CDR2 FYEKMQ (reference sequence). This CDR3 has 11 residues. The CDR3 DNA reads as TGTGCCAGCAGCTTACAGGGAGAGCAGTTCTTC. It is translated as CASSLQGEQFF.

This chain connects TRBV28 to TRBJ1-5; TRBD1 matches 8 bases. J gave up 7 bases and V 6 bases, and 14 bases lay outside the gene matches. CDR1 MDHEN and CDR2 SYDVKM come from the germline V gene. This CDR3 comprises 16 residues. The CDR3 bases are TGTGCCAGCAGAACACAGGGGGAAGGGGCCAAGCAGCCCCAGCATTTT. Protein: CASRTQGEGAKQPQHF.

This clone was counted between two and nine times. The chain recombines TRBV7-6 with TRBJ1-5, with 7 bases identical to TRBD1. The J segment lost 6 bases and the V segment lost 5 bases, leaving 10 bases of the junction unmatched. The germline V gene has CDR1 SGHVS and CDR2 FNYEAQ. CDR3 size: 15 residues. The CDR3 coding sequence is TGTGCCAGCAGCGCCCAAGGGGGCAAGAGTCAGCCCCAGCATTTT. Protein product: CASSAQGGKSQPQHF.

The chain joins TRBV29-1 to TRBJ2-1; 7 positions match TRBD2. The CDR3 is made up of 13 amino acids. The junction had 7 bases not matched to a gene; V was cut back by 6 bases and J by 5 bases. CDR1 is SQVTM, CDR2 ANQGSEA, per germline. CDR3 sequence: CSVSWSGDNEQFF. CDR3 DNA sequence: TGCAGCGTGTCGTGGAGCGGGGACAATGAGCAGTTCTTC.